These T cell receptor beta chains were read from a single sample in a study of blood T cells in healthy people across ages. TCRdb called the 5' RACE reads again in MiXCR, with one record for every CDR3 protein. This table has approximately 780,000 distinct CDR3 sequences, roughly 26% appearing once. These same records also appear under a second study, on T cells of mothers and their children.

Sequencing input: blood. Receptor source: a boy between 10 and 17 years old in good health. The CDR3 runs from the conserved cysteine through the conserved F or W. D genes are given only for firm matches. Size is stated for part of the rows, as once, few or many counts, or as a class when the clone is expanded.

clone_size | j_call | v_call | d_call | cdr3_nt | cdr3_aa
- | TRBJ1-1 | TRBV4-1 | - | TGCGCCAGCAGCCAAGATTGGACCCTGGGCACTGAAGCTTTCTTT | CASSQDWTLGTEAFF
- | TRBJ1-6 | TRBV10-3 | - | TGTGCCATCAGTGAGATCGGTGGGGATAATTCACCCCTCCACTTT | CAISEIGGDNSPLHF
once | TRBJ1-4 | TRBV7-9 | - | TGTGCCAGCAGCTTAGCGGGGACCTATAATGAAAAACTGTTTTTT | CASSLAGTYNEKLFF
- | TRBJ1-1 | TRBV4-1 | - | TGCGCCAGCGGGTCAGGGATAGGCACTGAAGCTTTCTTT | CASGSGIGTEAFF
- | TRBJ2-3 | TRBV7-2 | - | TGTGCCAGCAGCTTAGAGCCTAGCTCGGGGACAGATACGCAGTATTTT | CASSLEPSSGTDTQYF
few | TRBJ2-1 | TRBV14 | TRBD2 | TGTGCCAGCAGTCGAACGGGGGGGCCAGGGGAGCAGTTCTTC | CASSRTGGPGEQFF
- | TRBJ2-5 | TRBV10-3 | TRBD2 | TGTGCCATCAGTGAAGGCGGGGGGGCCGAAAAGACCCAGTACTTC | CAISEGGGAEKTQYF
- | TRBJ2-7 | TRBV3-1 | TRBD1 | TGTGCCAGCAGCCCGTCGGGACAGGGCCACGAGCAGTACTTC | CASSPSGQGHEQYF
- | TRBJ2-5 | TRBV6-6 | TRBD2 | TGTGCCAGCAGTTACTCGATGACTAGCGGGCGGGAGACCCAGTACTTC | CASSYSMTSGRETQYF
- | TRBJ2-7 | TRBV7-2 | - | TGTGCCAGCAGTCTTATTATCGTGGGCCCTCCGGACGAGCAGTACTTC | CASSLIIVGPPDEQYF
- | TRBJ2-1 | TRBV5-1 | TRBD2 | TGCGCCAGCAGCCAAACTAGCGGGATCTACAATGAGCAGTTCTTC | CASSQTSGIYNEQFF
few | TRBJ2-5 | TRBV7-9 | - | TGTGCCAGCAGCCTCCTATTGGGTTACCAAGAGACCCAGTACTTC | CASSLLLGYQETQYF
few | TRBJ2-2 | TRBV25-1 | - | TGTGCCAGCAGTGACCCGGGACACACCACCGGGGAGCTGTTTTTT | CASSDPGHTTGELFF
- | TRBJ1-1 | TRBV12-3/TRBV12-4 | TRBD1 | TGTGCCAGCAGTCCTGGACAGGGGGAAATGAACACTGAAGCTTTCTTT | CASSPGQGEMNTEAFF
- | TRBJ1-2 | TRBV2 | - | TGTGCCAGCAGTGGAGAGAACGGCATGCGGGGCTACACCTTC | CASSGENGMRGYTF
- | TRBJ1-2 | TRBV15 | - | TGTGCCACCAGCATCCAGGGTAGAGGCTACACCTTC | CATSIQGRGYTF
many | TRBJ1-2 | TRBV18 | - | TGTGCCAGCTCATCTACCGGGACGGTTTATGGCTACACCTTC | CASSSTGTVYGYTF
- | TRBJ2-7 | TRBV7-9 | - | TGTGCCAGCAGCCCCAGGACGAAGCCCTACGAGCAGTACTTC | CASSPRTKPYEQYF
- | TRBJ1-5 | TRBV7-9 | - | TGTGCCAGCAGCCTAGACAGATTTCAGGGGAATAGCAATCAGCCCCAGCATTTT | CASSLDRFQGNSNQPQHF
- | TRBJ2-6 | TRBV15 | - | TGTGCCACCAGACCCCCCCAGGGAAGGTACGTGGCTGGGGCCAACGTCCTGACTTTC | CATRPPQGRYVAGANVLTF
few | TRBJ1-5 | TRBV28 | TRBD1 | TGTGCCAGCACCCTCGGACAGGGGCGTCAGCCCCAGCATTTT | CASTLGQGRQPQHF
few | TRBJ1-2 | TRBV7-2 | - | TGTGCCAGCAGCTTATCCCCTACAGGGATCAACTATGGCTACACCTTC | CASSLSPTGINYGYTF
few | TRBJ2-5 | TRBV6-6 | - | TGTGCCAGCAGTTACTCGGTATGGGGCTTAGGGGAGACCCAGTACTTC | CASSYSVWGLGETQYF